This T cell receptor (beta chain) derives from a study of T-cell memory formation after mild COVID-19. Study findings and constraints: Shrinking CD4+ clones resided mostly in CM and EM, and CD8+ ones in EMRA.

In the case of this clonotype: Its cognate antigen is unknown.

Sample barcodes and UMIs were carried by the TCR alpha and TCR beta cDNA libraries that 5'RACE generated with constant-segment primers. Each CDR3 protein is one row after TCRdb ran MiXCR on the 5' RACE reads. The data hold roughly 580,000 distinct CDR3 sequences, with 15% to 20% observed a single time. V dropped 5 bases and J dropped 3 bases, with 11 bases sitting between them. The CDR3 sequence is 14 residues long. Germline CDR1 is DFQATT and CDR2 is SNEGSKA (reference sequence). J is TRBJ1-6 and V is TRBV20-1, with unresolved D. Sequencing used PBMCs or a T cell subset sorted from them (not recorded which). The receptor was derived from an adult woman who had mild COVID-19 (a few samples of this study predate the infection). Cell type and time point are not known. CDR3 DNA sequence: TGCAGTGCTTCAAAGACGGACTATAATTCACCCCTCCACTTT. It yields the protein CSASKTDYNSPLHF.